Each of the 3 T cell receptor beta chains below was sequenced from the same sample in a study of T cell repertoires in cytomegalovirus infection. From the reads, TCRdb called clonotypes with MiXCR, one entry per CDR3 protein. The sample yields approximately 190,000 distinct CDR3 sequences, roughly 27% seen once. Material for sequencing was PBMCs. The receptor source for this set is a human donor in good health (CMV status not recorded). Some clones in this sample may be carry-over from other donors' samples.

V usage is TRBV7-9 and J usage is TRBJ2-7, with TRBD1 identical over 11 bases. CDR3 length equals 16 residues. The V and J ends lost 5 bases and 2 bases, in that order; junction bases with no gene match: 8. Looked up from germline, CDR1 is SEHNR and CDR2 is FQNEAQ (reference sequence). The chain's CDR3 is CASSPRDRGGTYEQYF. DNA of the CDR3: TGTGCCAGCAGCCCGCGGGACAGGGGGGGTACCTACGAGCAGTACTTC.

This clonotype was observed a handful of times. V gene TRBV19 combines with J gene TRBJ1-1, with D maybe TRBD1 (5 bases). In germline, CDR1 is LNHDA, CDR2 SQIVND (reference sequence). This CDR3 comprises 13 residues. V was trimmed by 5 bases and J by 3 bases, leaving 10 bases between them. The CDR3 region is CASSFAGYTEAFF. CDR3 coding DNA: TGTGCCAGTAGTTTCGCAGGGTACACTGAAGCTTTCTTT. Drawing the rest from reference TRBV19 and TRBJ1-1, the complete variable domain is DGGITQSPKYLFRKEGQNVTLSCEQNLNHDAMYWYRQDPGQGLRLIYYSQIVNDFQKGDIAEGYSVSREKKESFPLTVTSAQKNPTAFYLCASSFAGYTEAFFGQGTRLTVV.

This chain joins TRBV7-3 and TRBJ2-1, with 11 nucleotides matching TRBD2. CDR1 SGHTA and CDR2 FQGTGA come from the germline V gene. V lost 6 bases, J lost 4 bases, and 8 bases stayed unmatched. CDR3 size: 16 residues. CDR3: CASSGQGTSGYNEQFF. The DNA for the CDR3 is TGTGCCAGCAGTGGCCAGGGGACTAGCGGTTACAATGAGCAGTTCTTC.